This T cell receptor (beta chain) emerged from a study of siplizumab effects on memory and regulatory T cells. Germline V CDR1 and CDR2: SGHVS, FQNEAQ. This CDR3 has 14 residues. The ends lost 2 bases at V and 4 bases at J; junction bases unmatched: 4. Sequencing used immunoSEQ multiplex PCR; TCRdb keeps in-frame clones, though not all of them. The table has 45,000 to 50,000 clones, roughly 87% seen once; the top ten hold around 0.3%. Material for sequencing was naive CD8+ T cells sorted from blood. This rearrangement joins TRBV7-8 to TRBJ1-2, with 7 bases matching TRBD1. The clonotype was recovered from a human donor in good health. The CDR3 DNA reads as TGTGCCAGCAGCTTACGGGACAGATTCTATGGCTACACCTTC. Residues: CASSLRDRFYGYTF.